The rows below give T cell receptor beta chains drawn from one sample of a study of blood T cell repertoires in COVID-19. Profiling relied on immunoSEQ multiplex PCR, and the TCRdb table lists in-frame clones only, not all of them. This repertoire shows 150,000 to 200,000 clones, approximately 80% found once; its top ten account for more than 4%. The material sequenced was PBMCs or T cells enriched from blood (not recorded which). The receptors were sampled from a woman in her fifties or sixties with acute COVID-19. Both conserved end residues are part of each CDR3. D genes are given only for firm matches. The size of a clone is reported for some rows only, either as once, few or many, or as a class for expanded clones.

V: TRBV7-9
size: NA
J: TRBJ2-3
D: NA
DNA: TGTGCCAGCACATGGGGGACTAGCACAGATACGCAGTATTTT
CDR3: CASTWGTSTDTQYF

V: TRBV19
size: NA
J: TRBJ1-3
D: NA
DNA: TGTGCCAGTAGTACTCCCGGGGCTGGAAACACCATATATTTT
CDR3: CASSTPGAGNTIYF

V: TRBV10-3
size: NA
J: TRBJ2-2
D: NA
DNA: TGTGCCATCAGTGAGGGGGGCAACACCGGGGAGCTGTTTTTT
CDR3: CAISEGGNTGELFF

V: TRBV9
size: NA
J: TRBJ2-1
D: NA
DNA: TGTGCCAGCAGCGTGAGCGGAGGTTTACCCGACAATGAGCAGTTCTTC
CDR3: CASSVSGGLPDNEQFF

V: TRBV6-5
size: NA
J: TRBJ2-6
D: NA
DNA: TGTGCCAGCAGTTACCGGGGTACTGGGGCCAACGTCCTGACTTTC
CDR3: CASSYRGTGANVLTF

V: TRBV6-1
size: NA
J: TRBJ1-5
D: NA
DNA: TGTGCCAGCAGTGAATATACCCAGGATAGCAATCAGCCCCAGCATTTT
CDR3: CASSEYTQDSNQPQHF

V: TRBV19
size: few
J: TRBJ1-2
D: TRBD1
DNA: TGTGCCAGTATCGGACAGGGCTTTTCTGGCTACACCTTC
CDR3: CASIGQGFSGYTF

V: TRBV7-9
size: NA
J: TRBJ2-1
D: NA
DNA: TGTGCCAGCAGTTCGTACTACGCCGGGGATGAGCAGTTCTTC
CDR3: CASSSYYAGDEQFF

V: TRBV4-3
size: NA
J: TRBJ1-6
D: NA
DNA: TGCGCCAGCAGCCAAGATCGGAGAGGGCCCCTCCACTTT
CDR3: CASSQDRRGPLHF

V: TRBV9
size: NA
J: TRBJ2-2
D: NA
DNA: TGTGCCAGCAGCGTAGCGGGACACTCTACCGGGGAGCTGTTTTTT
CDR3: CASSVAGHSTGELFF

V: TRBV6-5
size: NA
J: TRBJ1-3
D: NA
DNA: TGTGCCAGCAGTCGGCGGATGTACTCTGGAAACACCATATATTTT
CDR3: CASSRRMYSGNTIYF

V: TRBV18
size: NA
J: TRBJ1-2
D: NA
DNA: TGTGCCAGCTCACCCGCTCCGGGACAAGACTATGGCTACACCTTC
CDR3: CASSPAPGQDYGYTF